This TCR beta chain was identified during a study of shared clonotypes between healthy human individuals (dated by TCRdb to 2020 to 2021). With regard to the full study: A couple of women and a few men aged 18 to 49 years were included in the cohort. Per donor, three plates each were used for CD4 naive and CD4 memory, two for CD8 naive, and one for CD8 memory. To estimate repertoire size and how much clonotype sharing occurs between individuals, the study deeply sequenced the blood TCR repertoires of 5 or 6 healthy adults. Different laboratories and diverse techniques were used to prepare libraries and sequence TCR repertoires, to increase sequencing depth and limit assay-specific biases. Each donor's leukapheresis produced roughly between roughly 0.85 and 10 billion PBMCs.

For the CD8 naive samples, CD45RO-negative cells were positively selected for CCR7, yielding a CD45RA+CCR7+ population from which TemRA cells were excluded. The donors were healthy, HIV-negative adults who had no recently reported acute infections or vaccinations. Every donor was a Caucasian adult residing in Nashville, Tennessee, USA. Blood was collected by leukapheresis, and PBMCs were isolated by Ficoll-Histopaque density gradient centrifugation and then cryopreserved in liquid nitrogen vapor phase. Purity and quantity of every magnetically sorted T cell population were checked by analytical flow cytometry. From each sorted fraction, genomic DNA was isolated and quantified by UV absorbance on a Nanodrop 2000c. For this clone: Its antigen is unknown. No much larger clonotype is one base removed from it; base qualities were not supplied.

There are 14 amino acids in the CDR3, from cysteine to phenylalanine inclusive. The DNA shown is the 42-base CDR3, in frame from base 1. V is pruned by 6 bases and J by 1 base, leaving 5 bases of the junction without a gene match. The germline V gene (reference sequence) gives CDR1 as MNHEY and CDR2 as SMNVEV. Using the deep immunoSEQ assay, TCR CDR3 regions were amplified from genomic DNA by multiplex PCR. For each cell subset, the extracted genomic DNA was distributed evenly across all wells of several immunoSEQ 96-well plates, and each plate served as one replicate. Each replicate PCR for sorted subsets received around 200 ng genomic DNA, equal to roughly 30,000 T cell genomes. Purified libraries were measured with a Qubit 3.0 fluorometer, size-checked on a Bioanalyzer 2100, and measured again with the KAPA Library Quantification kit. Every immunoSEQ 96-well plate was sequenced on a separate single-read 150-cycle Illumina NextSeq 550 flow cell. The authors processed their data as follows. Because only junctional sequences without quality scores were contained in the immunoSEQ output, filtering matching that applied to full-length reads could not be performed. Sequences were annotated with PyIR, a Python wrapper for IgBLAST v1.9, and V/J genes and CDR3 were assigned using IMGT germline references. Reads with weak V/J assignments (E-value above 1e-6), missing CDR3, stop codons, out-of-frame junctions, or ambiguous translated residues were removed. V3J clonotypes were defined by identical inferred V gene, J gene, and CDR3 amino acid sequence. The percentage overlap between two repertoires was calculated by dividing the number of shared unique clonotypes by the size of the smaller repertoire. Richness of each repertoire was evaluated using RTK rarefaction, the Chao1 estimator, and Recon v2.1 estimates of unobserved clonotypes. Generation probabilities for all TCRbeta clonotypes obtained by the gDNA method from several donors were computed using OLGA. TCRdb holds this immuneACCESS table with in-frame rearrangements only. Some clones are missing; in checked studies, unresolved V genes explain under half, and the rest has no known cause. The V and J calls and clone size come from that table; D and trimming were worked out from the DNA. The sample table contains more than 2 million clones; only one count was recorded for around 95% of them. The top ten clonotypes cover about 1.7% of the sample.

Overall results and qualifications from the work: Sampling was restricted to blood, and TCR repertoires in tissue are likely to differ from TCR repertoires in blood. Compared with non-shared clonotypes, clonotypes shared by all four sorted-subset donors had higher generation probabilities. Estimated clonotype richness was generally larger for naive than for memory subsets. Rarefaction of sorted-subset datasets indicated incomplete sequencing despite the large sequencing depth. Pairwise subsampling led to the expectation that sequencing depth would affect the degree of clonotype sharing among donors. Across a handful of donors, approximately 4.9% of naive CD4, roughly 3.5% of naive CD8, about 2.3% of memory CD4, and approximately 0.4% of memory CD8 clonotypes were shared. Because the study included only a small number of donors, the genetic and exposure-history diversity represented was limited.

This sequence was found in a man in his late teens or twenties in good health. Some clones in this sample may be carry-over from other donors' samples. The rearrangement joined TRBV27 to TRBJ1-2, with 7 bases in between that match TRBD1. Sequencing was performed on naive CD8+ T cells from PBMCs. What this sample's cell subset or site label stands for: CD45RA+CCR7+. In nucleotide form, the sequence is TGTGCCAGCAGCCCGACAGGGTATAACTATGGCTACACCTTC. It translates to CASSPTGYNYGYTF.